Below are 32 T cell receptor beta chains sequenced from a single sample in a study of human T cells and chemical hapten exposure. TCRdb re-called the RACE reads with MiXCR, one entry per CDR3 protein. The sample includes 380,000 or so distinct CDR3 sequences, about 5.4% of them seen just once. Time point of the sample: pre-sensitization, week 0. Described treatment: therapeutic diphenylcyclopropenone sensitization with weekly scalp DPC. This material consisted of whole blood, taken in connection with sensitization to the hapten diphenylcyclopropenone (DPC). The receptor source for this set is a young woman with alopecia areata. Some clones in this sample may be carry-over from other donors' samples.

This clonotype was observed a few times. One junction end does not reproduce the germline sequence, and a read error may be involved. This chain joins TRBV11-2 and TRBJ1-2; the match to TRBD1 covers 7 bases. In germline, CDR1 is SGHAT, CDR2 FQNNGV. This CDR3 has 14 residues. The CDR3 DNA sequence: TGTGCCAGCAGCACGATCGGGACAGCATATGGCTCGCACTTC. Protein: CASSTIGTAYGSHF.

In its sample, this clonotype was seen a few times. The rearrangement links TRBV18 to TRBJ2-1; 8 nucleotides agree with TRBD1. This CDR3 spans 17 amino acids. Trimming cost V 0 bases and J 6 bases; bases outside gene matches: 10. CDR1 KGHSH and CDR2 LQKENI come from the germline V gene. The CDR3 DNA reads TGTGCCAGCTCACCACCGAAGGGCAGGGGGCGAGGCAATGAGCAGTTCTTC. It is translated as CASSPPKGRGRGNEQFF.

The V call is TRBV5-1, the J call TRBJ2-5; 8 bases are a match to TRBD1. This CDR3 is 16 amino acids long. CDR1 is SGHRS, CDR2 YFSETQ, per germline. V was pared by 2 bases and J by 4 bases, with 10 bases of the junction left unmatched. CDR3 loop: CASSLQDRGGPETQYF. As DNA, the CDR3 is TGCGCCAGCAGCTTACAAGACAGGGGTGGGCCAGAGACCCAGTACTTC.

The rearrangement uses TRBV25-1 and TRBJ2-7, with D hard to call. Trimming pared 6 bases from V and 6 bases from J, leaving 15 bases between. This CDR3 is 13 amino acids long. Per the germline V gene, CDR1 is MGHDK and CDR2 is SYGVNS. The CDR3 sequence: CASRDRTGREQYF. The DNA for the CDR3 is TGTGCCAGCAGGGATCGGACCGGCCGCGAGCAGTACTTC.

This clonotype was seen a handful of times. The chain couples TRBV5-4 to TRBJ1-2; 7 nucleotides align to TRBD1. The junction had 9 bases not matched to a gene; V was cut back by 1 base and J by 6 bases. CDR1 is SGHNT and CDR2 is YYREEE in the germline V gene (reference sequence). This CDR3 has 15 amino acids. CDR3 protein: CASSLPDREGDGYTF. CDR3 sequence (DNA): TGTGCCAGCAGCTTGCCCGACAGGGAAGGGGATGGCTACACCTTC.

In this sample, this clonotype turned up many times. The CDR3 reads CASSLGLAGGFTGELFF. The CDR3 bases are TGTGCCAGCAGCCTGGGACTAGCGGGGGGTTTCACCGGGGAGCTGTTTTTT. The V gene is TRBV9, the J gene TRBJ2-2; 15 nucleotides align to TRBD2. The CDR3 extends over 17 amino acids. CDR1 is SGDLS, CDR2 YYNGEE, per germline. Unmatched junction bases numbered 5, after V lost 4 bases and J lost 4 bases.

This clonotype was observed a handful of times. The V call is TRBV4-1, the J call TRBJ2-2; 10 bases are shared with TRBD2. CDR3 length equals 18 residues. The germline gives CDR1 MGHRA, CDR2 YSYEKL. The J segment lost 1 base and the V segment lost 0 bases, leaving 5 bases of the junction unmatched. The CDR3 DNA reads TGCGCCAGCAGCCAAGAAAGGCTAGCGGGGGAGAACACCGGGGAGCTGTTTTTT. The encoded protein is CASSQERLAGENTGELFF.

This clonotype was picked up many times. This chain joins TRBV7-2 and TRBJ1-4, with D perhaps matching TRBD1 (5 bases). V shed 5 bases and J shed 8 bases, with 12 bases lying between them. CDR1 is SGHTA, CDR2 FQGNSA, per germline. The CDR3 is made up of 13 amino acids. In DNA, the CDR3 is TGTGCCAGCAGCCCACGGACAAACGAAAAACTGTTTTTT. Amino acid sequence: CASSPRTNEKLFF.

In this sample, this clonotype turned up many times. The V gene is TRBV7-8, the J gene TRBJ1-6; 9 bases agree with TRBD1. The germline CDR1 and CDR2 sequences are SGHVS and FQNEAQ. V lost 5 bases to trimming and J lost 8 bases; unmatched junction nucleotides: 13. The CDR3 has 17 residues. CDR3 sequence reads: CASSQPQAQGAYSPLHF. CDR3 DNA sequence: TGTGCCAGCAGCCAACCACAAGCACAGGGGGCTTATTCACCCCTCCACTTT.

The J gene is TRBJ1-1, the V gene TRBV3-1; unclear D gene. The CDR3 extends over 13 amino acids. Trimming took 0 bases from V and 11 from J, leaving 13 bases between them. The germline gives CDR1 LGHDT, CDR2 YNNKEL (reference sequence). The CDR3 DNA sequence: TGTGCCAGCAGCCAAGAATTTGGGCACGGGGCTTTCTTT. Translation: CASSQEFGHGAFF.

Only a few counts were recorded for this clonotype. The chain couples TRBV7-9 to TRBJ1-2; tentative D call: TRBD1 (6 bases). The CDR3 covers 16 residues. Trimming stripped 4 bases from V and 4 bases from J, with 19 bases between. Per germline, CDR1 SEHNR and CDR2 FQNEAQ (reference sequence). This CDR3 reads CASSYTGGLTRYGYTF. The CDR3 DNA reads TGTGCCAGCAGCTATACCGGGGGGCTCACACGCTATGGCTACACCTTC.

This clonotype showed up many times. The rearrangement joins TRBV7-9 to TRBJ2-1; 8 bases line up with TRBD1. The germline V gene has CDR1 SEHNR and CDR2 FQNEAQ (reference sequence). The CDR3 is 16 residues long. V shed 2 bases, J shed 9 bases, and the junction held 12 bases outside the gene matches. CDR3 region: CASSLMATGDLSEQFF. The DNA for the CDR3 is TGTGCCAGCAGCTTAATGGCGACAGGGGACCTTAGTGAGCAGTTCTTC.

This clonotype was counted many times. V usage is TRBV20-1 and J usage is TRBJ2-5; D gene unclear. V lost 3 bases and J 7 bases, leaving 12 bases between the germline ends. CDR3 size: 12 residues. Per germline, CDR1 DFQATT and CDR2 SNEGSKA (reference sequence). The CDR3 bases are TGCAGTGCTAGCGAGCAGGTTGGGACCCAGTACTTC. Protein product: CSASEQVGTQYF.

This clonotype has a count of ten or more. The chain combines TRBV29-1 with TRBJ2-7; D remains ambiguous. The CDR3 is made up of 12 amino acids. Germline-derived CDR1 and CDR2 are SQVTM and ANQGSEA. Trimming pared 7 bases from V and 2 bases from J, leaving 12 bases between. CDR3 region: CSAHTQTYEQYF. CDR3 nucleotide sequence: TGCAGCGCCCACACACAAACCTACGAGCAGTACTTC.

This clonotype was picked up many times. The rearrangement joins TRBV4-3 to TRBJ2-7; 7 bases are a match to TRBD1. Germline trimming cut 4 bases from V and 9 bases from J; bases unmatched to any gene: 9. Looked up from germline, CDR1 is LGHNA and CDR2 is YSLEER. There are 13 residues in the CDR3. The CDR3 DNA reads TGCGCCAGCAGCCGAGACAGGGAAGACGGGCAGTACTTC. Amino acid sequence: CASSRDREDGQYF.

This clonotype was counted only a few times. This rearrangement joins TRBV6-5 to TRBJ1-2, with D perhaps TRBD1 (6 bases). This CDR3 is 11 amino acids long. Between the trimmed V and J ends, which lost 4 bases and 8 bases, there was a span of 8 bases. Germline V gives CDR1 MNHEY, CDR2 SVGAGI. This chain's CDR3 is CASSSGVGYTF. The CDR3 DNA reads TGTGCCAGCAGTTCAGGGGTGGGCTACACCTTC.

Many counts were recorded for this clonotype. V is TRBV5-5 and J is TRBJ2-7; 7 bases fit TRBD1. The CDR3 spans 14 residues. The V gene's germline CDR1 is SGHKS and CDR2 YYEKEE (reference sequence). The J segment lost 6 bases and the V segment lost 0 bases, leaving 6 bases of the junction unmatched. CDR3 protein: CASSLEQGSREQYF. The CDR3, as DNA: TGTGCCAGCAGCTTGGAACAGGGGTCCCGCGAGCAGTACTTC.

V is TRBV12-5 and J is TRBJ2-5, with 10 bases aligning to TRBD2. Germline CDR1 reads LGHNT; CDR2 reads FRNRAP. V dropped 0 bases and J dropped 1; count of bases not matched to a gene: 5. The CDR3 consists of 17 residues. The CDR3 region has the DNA TGTGCTAGTGGTTTGGTACGGCCTAGCGGGGGCCAAGAGACCCAGTACTTC. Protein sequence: CASGLVRPSGGQETQYF. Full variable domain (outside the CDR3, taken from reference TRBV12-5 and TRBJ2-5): DARVTQTPRHKVTEMGQEVTMRCQPILGHNTVFWYRQTMMQGLELLAYFRNRAPLDDSGMPKDRFSAEMPDATLATLKIQPSEPRDSAVYFCASGLVRPSGGQETQYFGPGTRLLVL.

Here the CDR3 reads CASSSRSGPAYNEQFF. CDR3 nucleotides: TGTGCCAGCAGCTCACGTAGCGGGCCGGCCTACAATGAGCAGTTCTTC. J is TRBJ2-1 and V is TRBV7-9; TRBD2 agrees at 7 bases. CDR3 length: 16 amino acids. The germline V gene has CDR1 SEHNR and CDR2 FQNEAQ (reference sequence). V lost 4 bases to trimming and J lost 2 bases; unmatched junction nucleotides: 8.

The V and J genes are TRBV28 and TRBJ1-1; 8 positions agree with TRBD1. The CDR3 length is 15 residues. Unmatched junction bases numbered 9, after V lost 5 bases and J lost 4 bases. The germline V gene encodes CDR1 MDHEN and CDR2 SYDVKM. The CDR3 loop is CASSTFTRGPTEAFF. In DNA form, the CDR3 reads TGTGCCAGCAGTACTTTCACCAGGGGGCCCACTGAAGCTTTCTTT.

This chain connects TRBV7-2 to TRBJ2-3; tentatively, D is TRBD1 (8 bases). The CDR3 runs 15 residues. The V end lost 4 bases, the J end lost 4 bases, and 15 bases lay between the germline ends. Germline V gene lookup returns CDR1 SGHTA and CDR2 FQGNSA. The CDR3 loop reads CASSSGGLAADTQYF. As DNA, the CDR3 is TGTGCCAGCAGCTCAGGGGGCCTAGCGGCAGATACGCAGTATTTT.

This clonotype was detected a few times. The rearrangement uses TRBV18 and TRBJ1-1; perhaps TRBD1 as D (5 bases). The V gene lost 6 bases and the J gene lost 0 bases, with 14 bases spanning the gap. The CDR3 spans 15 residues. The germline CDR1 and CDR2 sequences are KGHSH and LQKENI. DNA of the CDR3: TGTGCCAGCTCGGGTGACAGTACCATGAACACTGAAGCTTTCTTT. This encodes CASSGDSTMNTEAFF.

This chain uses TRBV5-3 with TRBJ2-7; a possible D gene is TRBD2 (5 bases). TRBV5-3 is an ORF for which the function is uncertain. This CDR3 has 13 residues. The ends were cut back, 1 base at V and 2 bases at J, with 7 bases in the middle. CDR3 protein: CARSLSGAYEQYF. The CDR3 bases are TGTGCCAGAAGCTTGTCCGGGGCCTACGAGCAGTACTTC.

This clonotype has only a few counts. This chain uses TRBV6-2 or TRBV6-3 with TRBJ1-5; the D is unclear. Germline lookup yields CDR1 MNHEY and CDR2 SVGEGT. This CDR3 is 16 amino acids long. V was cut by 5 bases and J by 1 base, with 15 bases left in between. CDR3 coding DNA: TGTGCCAGCAGTGCACGATTTTCCGGGAGCAATCAGCCCCAGCATTTT. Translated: CASSARFSGSNQPQHF.

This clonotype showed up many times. The CDR3 bases are TGTGCCAGCAACCTTGAGGACAGGAACTATCAGCCCCAGCATTTT. This encodes CASNLEDRNYQPQHF. The gene calls are TRBV28 and TRBJ1-5; 7 bases agree with TRBD1. In germline, CDR1 is MDHEN, CDR2 SYDVKM. Germline trimming cut 7 bases from V and 5 bases from J; bases unmatched to any gene: 11. The CDR3 covers 15 residues.

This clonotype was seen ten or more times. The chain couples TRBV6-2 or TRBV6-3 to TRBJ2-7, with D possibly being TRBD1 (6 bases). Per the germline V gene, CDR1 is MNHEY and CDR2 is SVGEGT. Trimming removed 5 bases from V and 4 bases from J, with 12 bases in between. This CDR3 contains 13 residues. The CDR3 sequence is CASSLQGSYEQYF. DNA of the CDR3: TGTGCCAGCAGTCTACAGGGATCTTACGAGCAGTACTTC.

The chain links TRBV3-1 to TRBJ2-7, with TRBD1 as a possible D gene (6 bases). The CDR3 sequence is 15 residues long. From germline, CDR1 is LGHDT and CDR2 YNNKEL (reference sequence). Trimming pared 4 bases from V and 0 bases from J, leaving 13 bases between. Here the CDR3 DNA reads TGTGCCAGCAGCCGAACAGGGAGCCCCTCCTACGAGCAGTACTTC. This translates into CASSRTGSPSYEQYF.

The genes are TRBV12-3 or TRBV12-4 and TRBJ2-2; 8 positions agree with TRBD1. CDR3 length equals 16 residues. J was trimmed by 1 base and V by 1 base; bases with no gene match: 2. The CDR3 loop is CASSLGQGMNTGELFF. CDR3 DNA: TGTGCCAGCAGTTTAGGACAGGGGATGAACACCGGGGAGCTGTTTTTT.

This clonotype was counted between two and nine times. The CDR3 coding sequence is TGTGCCAGCAGTTTACAACTTGGGACAGCTAATGAAAAACTGTTTTTT. Translation gives CASSLQLGTANEKLFF. The rearrangement joins TRBV27 to TRBJ1-4; 7 nucleotides align to TRBD1. V shed 2 bases and J 3 bases; nucleotides not matched to a gene: 6. From germline, CDR1 is MNHEY and CDR2 SMNVEV (reference sequence). This CDR3 spans 16 amino acids.

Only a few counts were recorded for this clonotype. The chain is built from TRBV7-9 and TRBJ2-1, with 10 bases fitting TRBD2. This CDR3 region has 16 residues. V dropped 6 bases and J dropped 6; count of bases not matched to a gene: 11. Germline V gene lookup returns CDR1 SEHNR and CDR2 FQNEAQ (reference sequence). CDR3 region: CASSPLRAGGGNEQFF. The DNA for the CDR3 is TGTGCCAGCAGTCCCCTTAGAGCGGGGGGGGGCAATGAGCAGTTCTTC.

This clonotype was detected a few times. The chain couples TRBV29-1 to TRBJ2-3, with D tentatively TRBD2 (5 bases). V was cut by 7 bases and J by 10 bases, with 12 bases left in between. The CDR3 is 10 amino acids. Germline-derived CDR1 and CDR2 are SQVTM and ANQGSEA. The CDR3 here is CSALEVSQYF. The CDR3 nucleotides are TGCAGCGCCCTGGAGGTTTCGCAGTATTTT.

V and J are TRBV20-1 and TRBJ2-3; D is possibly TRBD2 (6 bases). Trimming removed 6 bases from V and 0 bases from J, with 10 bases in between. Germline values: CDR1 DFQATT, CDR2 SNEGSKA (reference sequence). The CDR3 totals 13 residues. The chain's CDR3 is CSAGGESTDTQYF. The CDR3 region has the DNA TGCAGTGCCGGCGGGGAGAGCACAGATACGCAGTATTTT.